This T cell receptor beta chain appears in the sequencing data of a study of T cell responses to AZD1222 COVID-19 vaccine. This CDR3 has 13 amino acids. Profiled with immunoSEQ multiplex PCR; TCRdb holds only in-frame clones, not every one. The table has 75,000 to 100,000 clones, about 88% seen once. The TCR sequence derives from an adult in good health. The genes are TRBV21-1 and TRBJ1-5. TRBV21-1 is termed a pseudogene. This sample comprised peripheral blood, obtained on day 0 of AZD1222 vaccination. CDR3 in DNA: TGTGCCAGCAGGGGAGCGACCTCTCAGCCCCAGCATTTT. It translates to CASRGATSQPQHF.